This record concerns one T cell receptor beta chain sequence. Its antigen is unidentified. CDR1 is LNHNV and CDR2 is YYDKDF in the germline V gene (reference sequence). Trimming cost V 0 bases and J 3 bases; bases outside gene matches: 1. This CDR3 is 14 amino acids long. This specimen belongs to a study of CD8+ T cells in alopecia areata. Treatment: oral pan-JAK inhibitor, 5-10 mg twice daily. Study conclusions and caveats: Having just one nonresponder leaves the connection between baseline CD8+ expansion and response unresolved. Normal scalp had lower clonality than lesional scalp, with alopecia totalis/universalis lesions showing this most strongly.

RNA extraction and reverse transcription yielded cDNA as sequencing template. Libraries were prepared by immunoSEQ multiplex PCR; TCRdb keeps only in-frame clonotypes and omits some of them. Of about 270,000 clones listed, approximately 60% are singletons. This TCR was recovered from a human donor with alopecia areata. The material sequenced was CD4+ T cells sorted from blood, taken around week 54, from a patient treated with tofacitinib. The chain joins TRBV15 to TRBJ2-7, with 8 bases that match TRBD2. This CDR3 reads CATSRDSGVYEQYF. The CDR3 DNA is TGTGCCACCAGCAGAGATAGCGGGGTCTACGAGCAGTACTTC.